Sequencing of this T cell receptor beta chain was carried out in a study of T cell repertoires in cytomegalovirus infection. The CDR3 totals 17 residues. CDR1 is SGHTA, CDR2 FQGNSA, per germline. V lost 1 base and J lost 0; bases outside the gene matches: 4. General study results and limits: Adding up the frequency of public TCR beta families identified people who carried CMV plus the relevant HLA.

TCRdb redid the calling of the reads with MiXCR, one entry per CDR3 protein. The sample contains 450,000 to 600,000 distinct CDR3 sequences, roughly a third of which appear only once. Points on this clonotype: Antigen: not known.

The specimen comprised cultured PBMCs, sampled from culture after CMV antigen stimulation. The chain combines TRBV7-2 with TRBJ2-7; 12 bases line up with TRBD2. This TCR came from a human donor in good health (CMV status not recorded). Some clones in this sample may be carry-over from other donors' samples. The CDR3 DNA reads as TGTGCCAGCAGCTTAGAACCGGGACTAGCGGGCTCCTACGAGCAGTACTTC. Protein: CASSLEPGLAGSYEQYF.